Following are 22 T cell receptor beta chains from one sample sequenced in a study of CD8 T cells in ankylosing spondylitis. TCRdb re-analysed the 5' RACE reads in MiXCR, keeping a single row per CDR3 protein. The table records just over 150,000 distinct CDR3 sequences, around 19% of them present only once. Sequenced input: blood, either unsorted or a sorted T cell fraction (not recorded which). These receptors were obtained from a male donor with ankylosing spondylitis or in good health (not recorded which).

This clonotype was detected a few times. The V call is TRBV11-2, the J call TRBJ1-2, with D uncertain. The V end was cut by 5 bases, the J end by 4 bases, with 17 bases between. The CDR3 has 15 residues. Germline CDR1 reads SGHAT; CDR2 reads FQNNGV. The CDR3 sequence is CASSPSRAGSYGYTF. The CDR3, as DNA: TGTGCCAGCAGCCCGTCCCGGGCCGGCTCCTATGGCTACACCTTC.

This clonotype was observed a few times. This sequence joins TRBV20-1 and TRBJ2-1; TRBD2 aligns across 11 bases. CDR3 length equals 15 residues. V was pared by 6 bases and J by 3 bases, with 7 bases of the junction left unmatched. Germline CDR1 is DFQATT and CDR2 is SNEGSKA (reference sequence). The CDR3 DNA reads TGCAGTGCCACGATACTAGCGGGAGTCTACAATGAGCAGTTCTTC. Residues: CSATILAGVYNEQFF.

This clonotype has just a few counts. J is TRBJ2-7 and V is TRBV6-2 or TRBV6-3, with D perhaps matching TRBD2 (6 bases). Germline lookup yields CDR1 MNHEY and CDR2 SVGEGT. V was pared by 2 bases and J by 3 bases, with 11 bases between. This CDR3 contains 14 residues. The CDR3 loop is CASSYLAGSYEQYF. CDR3 coding DNA: TGTGCCAGCAGTTACCTGGCGGGGAGCTACGAGCAGTACTTC.

In this sample, this clonotype turned up many times. The chain links TRBV29-1 to TRBJ1-2, with TRBD1 matching over 9 bases. Germline-derived CDR1 and CDR2 are SQVTM and ANQGSEA. The CDR3 sequence is 11 residues long. J was trimmed by 8 bases and V by 6 bases; bases with no gene match: 4. The CDR3: CSVRDREGYTF. CDR3 DNA: TGCAGCGTCCGGGACAGGGAAGGCTACACCTTC. The full variable domain, in which reference TRBV29-1 and TRBJ1-2 provide the parts outside the CDR3, is SAVISQKPSRDICQRGTSLTIQCQVDSQVTMMFWYRQQPGQSLTLIATANQGSEATYESGFVIDKFPISRPNLTFSTLTVSNMSPEDSSIYLCSVRDREGYTFGSGTRLTVV.

The chain is built from TRBV12-3 or TRBV12-4 and TRBJ2-1; 13 bases fit TRBD2. Unmatched junction bases numbered 14, after V lost 10 bases and J lost 2 bases. CDR3 length: 18 residues. The CDR3 is CAICLNPGTSGTYNEQFF. The CDR3 DNA is TGTGCCATCTGTCTAAATCCCGGGACTAGCGGGACCTACAATGAGCAGTTCTTC.

The V and J genes are TRBV6-1 and TRBJ1-1, with D maybe TRBD1 (6 bases). Trimming took off 5 bases at V and 3 bases at J, with 10 bases between the two ends. The CDR3 length is 13 residues. The germline V gene has CDR1 MNHNS and CDR2 SASEGT. CDR3 nucleotides: TGTGCCAGCAGTCGGAACAGGGACACTGAAGCTTTCTTT. Translation: CASSRNRDTEAFF.

This clonotype has at least ten counts. CDR3 bases: TGTGCCAGCAGTTCATCGGACAGGGCTCATGGCTACACCTTC. Translating gives CASSSSDRAHGYTF. The V gene is TRBV12-3 or TRBV12-4, the J gene TRBJ1-2; TRBD1 agrees at 8 bases. The ends lost 4 bases at V and 6 bases at J; junction bases unmatched: 7. The CDR3 sequence is 14 residues long.

This clonotype has more than one count but fewer than ten. The chain links TRBV24-1 to TRBJ1-3; 7 bases are a match to TRBD1. CDR1 and CDR2 from the germline V gene are KGHDR and SFDVKD. V shed 4 bases, J shed 1 base, and the junction held 6 bases outside the gene matches. CDR3 length: 16 amino acids. The DNA for the CDR3 is TGTGCCACCAGTGAGCCTCCGGGACAGTCTGGAAACACCATATATTTT. Translating it yields CATSEPPGQSGNTIYF.

This clonotype appeared a few times. V and J are TRBV29-1 and TRBJ2-1, with a possible D match to TRBD1 (6 bases). The CDR3 runs to 13 residues. The V gene lost 7 bases and the J gene lost 4 bases, with 14 bases spanning the gap. CDR1 is SQVTM and CDR2 is ANQGSEA in the germline V gene. The CDR3 sequence: CSGTGHLYNEQFF. As DNA, the CDR3 is TGCAGCGGAACGGGACATCTATACAATGAGCAGTTCTTC.

This clonotype was found a few times. The rearrangement links TRBV27 to TRBJ1-2; the D is unclear. This CDR3 is built from 14 residues. The V gene lost 7 bases and the J gene lost 3 bases, with 15 bases spanning the gap. Per germline, CDR1 MNHEY and CDR2 SMNVEV (reference sequence). The CDR3 spells CASIDSFEDYGYTF. CDR3 sequence (DNA): TGTGCCAGCATCGACTCTTTTGAGGACTATGGCTACACCTTC.

This clonotype was recorded many times. This chain uses TRBV20-1 with TRBJ2-1; the D gene could be TRBD1 or TRBD2 (5 bases each). Trimming removed 6 bases at V and 3 bases at J, with 9 bases between. CDR1 and CDR2 (germline): DFQATT, SNEGSKA (reference sequence). The CDR3 extends over 12 amino acids. The CDR3 DNA reads as TGCAGTGCCGGGACGGTCTACAATGAGCAGTTCTTC. It is translated as CSAGTVYNEQFF.

CDR3 sequence: CASSFSGTDTDTQYF. CDR3 DNA: TGTGCCAGCAGTTTCTCCGGGACAGACACAGATACGCAGTATTTT. The genes are TRBV7-7 and TRBJ2-3, with 7 bases matching TRBD1. Germline V CDR1 and CDR2: SSHAT, FNYEAQ (reference sequence). This CDR3 has 15 amino acids. V was pared by 6 bases and J by 2 bases, with 8 bases of the junction left unmatched.

The gene calls are TRBV20-1 and TRBJ2-6; D uncertain. V lost 6 bases, J lost 2 bases, and 14 bases lay in between. CDR1 is DFQATT and CDR2 is SNEGSKA in the germline V gene (reference sequence). CDR3 length: 15 residues. CDR3 sequence: CSASRADPGANVLTF. The CDR3 DNA reads TGCAGTGCATCCCGGGCAGATCCTGGGGCCAACGTCCTGACTTTC.

The V call is TRBV29-1, the J call TRBJ1-3; 8 nucleotides line up with TRBD1. V shed 4 bases and J 8 bases; nucleotides not matched to a gene: 4. This CDR3 contains 12 residues. In germline, CDR1 is SQVTM, CDR2 ANQGSEA. CDR3 DNA: TGCAGCGTTGCTGGACAGGGCCACACCATATATTTT. The encoded protein is CSVAGQGHTIYF.

This clonotype was counted a few times. The gene calls are TRBV5-1 and TRBJ2-7, with 8 bases fitting TRBD1. V lost 2 bases to trimming and J lost 0 bases; unmatched junction nucleotides: 7. CDR3 length equals 16 residues. Germline CDR1 reads SGHRS; CDR2 reads YFSETQ. CDR3 coding DNA: TGCGCCAGCAGCTTCAACCAGGGGGCCTACTCCTACGAGCAGTACTTC. Protein: CASSFNQGAYSYEQYF.

This clonotype was recorded once. The genes are TRBV6-5 and TRBJ1-2, with TRBD1 matching over 8 bases. The V segment lost 8 bases and the J segment 4 bases; nucleotides outside the gene matches: 3. Germline loops: CDR1 MNHEY, CDR2 SVGAGI. The CDR3 is made up of 12 amino acids. In DNA, the CDR3 is TGTGCCAGCCACGACAGGGGCTATGGCTACACCTTC. Translating it yields CASHDRGYGYTF.

The table lists this clonotype with many counts. The chain has TRBV2 and TRBJ2-3; D may be TRBD1 (5 bases). Per the germline V gene, CDR1 is SNHLY and CDR2 is FYNNEI. Trimming shortened V by 6 bases and J by 4 bases, and 8 bases separated the two germline ends. The CDR3 covers 12 residues. The DNA of the CDR3 is TGTGCCAGCAGCAGACAGTCAGATACGCAGTATTTT. Translation: CASSRQSDTQYF.

This clonotype was detected ten times or more. The CDR3 loop is CASSQDPPASGQETQYF. The CDR3 DNA is TGTGCCAGCAGCCAAGATCCCCCGGCTAGCGGGCAAGAGACCCAGTACTTC. The chain is built from TRBV3-1 and TRBJ2-5, with 8 bases lining up with TRBD2. The V and J ends lost 0 bases and 2 bases, in that order; junction bases with no gene match: 8. This CDR3 region has 17 residues. Germline-derived CDR1 and CDR2 are LGHDT and YNNKEL (reference sequence).

This clonotype has at least ten counts. The chain links TRBV20-1 to TRBJ1-4; D is perhaps TRBD1 (6 bases). Germline V gene sequence: CDR1 DFQATT, CDR2 SNEGSKA (reference sequence). This CDR3 spans 16 amino acids. The V end lost 6 bases, the J end lost 5 bases, and 22 bases lay between the germline ends. The CDR3 DNA is TGCAGTGCCGCTCTCTACAGGACAGACCTCAATGAAAAACTGTTTTTT. Translation: CSAALYRTDLNEKLFF.

This clonotype was observed a handful of times. The chain employs TRBV11-3 and TRBJ2-1; 8 bases align to TRBD2. The CDR3 sequence is 15 residues long. Germline assignment: CDR1 SGHNT and CDR2 YENEEA. Unmatched junction bases numbered 6, after V lost 4 bases and J lost 4 bases. This CDR3 is CASSSGLAGYNEQFF. In DNA, the CDR3 is TGTGCCAGCAGCTCCGGACTAGCAGGGTACAATGAGCAGTTCTTC.

In this sample, this clonotype turned up many times. The chain couples TRBV6-2 or TRBV6-3 to TRBJ1-4; 7 bases match TRBD1. Germline V gene sequence: CDR1 MNHEY, CDR2 SVGEGT. This CDR3 is built from 17 residues. V shed 2 bases and J 5 bases; nucleotides not matched to a gene: 11. CDR3 nucleotides: TGTGCCAGCAGTTACGTCCCTTGGGACAGCAGCAATGAAAAACTGTTTTTT. Protein sequence: CASSYVPWDSSNEKLFF.

This clonotype was recorded at least ten times. The CDR3 loop reads CASSYIAGYTF. The CDR3, as DNA: TGTGCCAGCAGTTATATAGCTGGCTACACCTTC. The chain employs TRBV12-3 or TRBV12-4 and TRBJ1-2; no firm D call. This CDR3 spans 11 amino acids. V was pared by 4 bases and J by 7 bases, with 7 bases between.